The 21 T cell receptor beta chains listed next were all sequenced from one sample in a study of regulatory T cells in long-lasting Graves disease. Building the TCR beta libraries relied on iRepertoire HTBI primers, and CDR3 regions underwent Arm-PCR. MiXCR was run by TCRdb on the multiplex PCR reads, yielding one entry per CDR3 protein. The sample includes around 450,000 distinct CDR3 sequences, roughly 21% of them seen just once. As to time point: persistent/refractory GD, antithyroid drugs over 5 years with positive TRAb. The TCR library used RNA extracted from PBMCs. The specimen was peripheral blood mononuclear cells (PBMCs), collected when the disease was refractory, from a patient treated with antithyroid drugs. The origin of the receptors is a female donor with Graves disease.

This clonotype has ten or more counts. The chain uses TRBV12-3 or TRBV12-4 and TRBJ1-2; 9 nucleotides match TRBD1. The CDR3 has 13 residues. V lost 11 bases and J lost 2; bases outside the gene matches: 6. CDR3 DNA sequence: TGTGCCCAAACAGGGGGCGACAACTATGGCTACACCTTC. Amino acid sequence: CAQTGGDNYGYTF.

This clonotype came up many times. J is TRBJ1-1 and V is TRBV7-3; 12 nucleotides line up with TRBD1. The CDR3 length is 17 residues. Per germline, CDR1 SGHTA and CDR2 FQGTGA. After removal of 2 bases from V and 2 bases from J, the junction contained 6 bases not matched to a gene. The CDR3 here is CASSLYGTGGKNTEAFF. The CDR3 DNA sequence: TGTGCCAGCAGCTTATACGGGACAGGGGGCAAAAACACTGAAGCTTTCTTT.

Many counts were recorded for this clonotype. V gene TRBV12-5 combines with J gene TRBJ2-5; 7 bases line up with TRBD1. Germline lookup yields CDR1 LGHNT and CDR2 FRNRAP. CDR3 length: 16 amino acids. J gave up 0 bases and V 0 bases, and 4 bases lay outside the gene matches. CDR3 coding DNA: TGTGCTAGTGGTTTGGTAACAGGGGACCACCAAGAGACCCAGTACTTC. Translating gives CASGLVTGDHQETQYF.

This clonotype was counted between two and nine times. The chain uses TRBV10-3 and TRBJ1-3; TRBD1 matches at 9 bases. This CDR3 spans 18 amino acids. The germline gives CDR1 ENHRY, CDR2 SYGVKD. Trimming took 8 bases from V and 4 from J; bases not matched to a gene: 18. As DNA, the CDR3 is TGTGCCATCGGTGTCGGGGGACAGGGAAGACTCGGAGGAAACACCATATATTTT. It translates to CAIGVGGQGRLGGNTIYF.

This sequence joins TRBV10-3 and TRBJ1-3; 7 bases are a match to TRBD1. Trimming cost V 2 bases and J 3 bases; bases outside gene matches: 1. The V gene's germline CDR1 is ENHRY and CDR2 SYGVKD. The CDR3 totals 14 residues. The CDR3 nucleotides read TGTGCCATCAGTGAGGACAGGGATGGAAACACCATATATTTT. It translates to CAISEDRDGNTIYF.

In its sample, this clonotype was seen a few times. The CDR3 reads CASSLGAGGYTF. In DNA, the CDR3 is TGTGCCAGTAGTCTAGGGGCCGGGGGCTACACCTTC. This sequence joins TRBV19 and TRBJ1-2; weak D call: TRBD1 (5 bases). The CDR3 loop spans 12 amino acids. V lost 5 bases and J lost 8, with 12 bases in between. CDR1 is LNHDA and CDR2 is SQIVND in the germline V gene (reference sequence).

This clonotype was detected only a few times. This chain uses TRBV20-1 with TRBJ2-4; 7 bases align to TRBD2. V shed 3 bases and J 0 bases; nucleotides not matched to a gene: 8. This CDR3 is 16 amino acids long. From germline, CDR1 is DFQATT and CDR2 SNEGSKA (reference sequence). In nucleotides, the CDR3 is TGCAGTGCTAGGGGGCCTAGCGGTCTAGCCAAAAACATTCAGTACTTC. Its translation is CSARGPSGLAKNIQYF.

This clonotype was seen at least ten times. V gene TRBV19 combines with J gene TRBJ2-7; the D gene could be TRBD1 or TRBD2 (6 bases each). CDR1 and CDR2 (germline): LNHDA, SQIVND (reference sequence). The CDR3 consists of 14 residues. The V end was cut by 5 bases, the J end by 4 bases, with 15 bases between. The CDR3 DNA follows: TGTGCCAGTAGTTCGGGGGCGCGCGGTTACGAGCAGTACTTC. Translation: CASSSGARGYEQYF.

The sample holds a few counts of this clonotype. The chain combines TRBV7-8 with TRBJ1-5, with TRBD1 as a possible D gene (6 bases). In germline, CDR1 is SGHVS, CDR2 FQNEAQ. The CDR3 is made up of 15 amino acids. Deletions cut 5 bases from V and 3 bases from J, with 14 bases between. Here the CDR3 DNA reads TGTGCCAGCAGCCCCGGACAGTGGAACAATCAGCCCCAGCATTTT. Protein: CASSPGQWNNQPQHF.

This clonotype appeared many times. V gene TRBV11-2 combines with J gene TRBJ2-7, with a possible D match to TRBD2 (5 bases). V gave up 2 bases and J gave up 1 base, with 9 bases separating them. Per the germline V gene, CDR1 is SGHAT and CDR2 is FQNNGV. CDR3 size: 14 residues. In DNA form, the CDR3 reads TGTGCCAGCAGCTTAAATGGGGAGTCCTACGAGCAGTACTTC. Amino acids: CASSLNGESYEQYF.

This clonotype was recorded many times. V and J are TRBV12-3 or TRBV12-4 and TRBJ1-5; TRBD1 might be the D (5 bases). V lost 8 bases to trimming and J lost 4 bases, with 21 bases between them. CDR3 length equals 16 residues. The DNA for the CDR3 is TGTGCCAGCCGCTTAGCTCGGGGGGAGGCGAATCAGCCCCAGCATTTT. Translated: CASRLARGEANQPQHF.

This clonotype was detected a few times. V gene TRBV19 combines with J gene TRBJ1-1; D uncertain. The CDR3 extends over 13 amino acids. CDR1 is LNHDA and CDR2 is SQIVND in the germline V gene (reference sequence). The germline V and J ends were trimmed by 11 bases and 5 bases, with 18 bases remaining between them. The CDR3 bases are TGTGCCTCTGATTGGGGAGAAAGTACTGAAGCTTTCTTT. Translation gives CASDWGESTEAFF. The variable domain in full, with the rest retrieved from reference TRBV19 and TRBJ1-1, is DGGITQSPKYLFRKEGQNVTLSCEQNLNHDAMYWYRQDPGQGLRLIYYSQIVNDFQKGDIAEGYSVSREKKESFPLTVTSAQKNPTAFYLCASDWGESTEAFFGQGTRLTVV.

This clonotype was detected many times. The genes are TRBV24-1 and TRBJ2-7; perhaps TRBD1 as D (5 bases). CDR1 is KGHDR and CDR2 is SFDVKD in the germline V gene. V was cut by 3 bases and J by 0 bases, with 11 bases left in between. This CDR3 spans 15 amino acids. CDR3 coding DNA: TGTGCCACCAGTGATCCCACCACAGGCTCCTACGAGCAGTACTTC. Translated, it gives CATSDPTTGSYEQYF.

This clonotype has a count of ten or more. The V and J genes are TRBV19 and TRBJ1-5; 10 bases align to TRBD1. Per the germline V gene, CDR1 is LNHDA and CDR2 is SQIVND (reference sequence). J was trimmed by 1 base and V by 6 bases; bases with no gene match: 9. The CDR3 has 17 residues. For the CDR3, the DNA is TGTGCCAGTAGGCTGGACAGGGGGTTGACCAGCAATCAGCCCCAGCATTTT. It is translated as CASRLDRGLTSNQPQHF.

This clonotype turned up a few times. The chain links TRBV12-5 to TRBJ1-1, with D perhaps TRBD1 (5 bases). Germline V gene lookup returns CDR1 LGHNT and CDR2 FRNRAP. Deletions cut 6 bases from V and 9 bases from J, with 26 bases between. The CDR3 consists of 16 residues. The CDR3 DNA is TGTGCTAGTGGCCCCCCCGGTTCGACAGACGCTATCCAAGCTTTCTTT. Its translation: CASGPPGSTDAIQAFF.

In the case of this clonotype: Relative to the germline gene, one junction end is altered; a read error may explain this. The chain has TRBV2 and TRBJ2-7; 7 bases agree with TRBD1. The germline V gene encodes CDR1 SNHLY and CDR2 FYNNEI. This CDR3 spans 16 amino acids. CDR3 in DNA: TGCGCCAGCAGCCAAGAACCGACAGGGTACTCCTACGAGCAGTACTTC. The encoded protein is CASSQEPTGYSYEQYF.

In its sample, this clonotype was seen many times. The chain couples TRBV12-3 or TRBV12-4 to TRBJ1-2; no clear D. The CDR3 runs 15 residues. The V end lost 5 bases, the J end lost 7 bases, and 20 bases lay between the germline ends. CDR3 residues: CASSPAHAGSSGYTF. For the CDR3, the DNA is TGTGCCAGCAGTCCTGCTCACGCGGGGTCTTCTGGCTACACCTTC.

CDR3 coding DNA: TGTGCCAGCAGCTCTCCAGGGATGGGGCACTATGGCTACACCTTC. This codes for CASSSPGMGHYGYTF. The chain carries TRBV7-9 and TRBJ1-2, with a possible D match to TRBD1 (5 bases). The CDR3 has 15 amino acids. The germline V gene has CDR1 SEHNR and CDR2 FQNEAQ (reference sequence). V dropped 4 bases and J dropped 3 bases, with 15 bases sitting between them.

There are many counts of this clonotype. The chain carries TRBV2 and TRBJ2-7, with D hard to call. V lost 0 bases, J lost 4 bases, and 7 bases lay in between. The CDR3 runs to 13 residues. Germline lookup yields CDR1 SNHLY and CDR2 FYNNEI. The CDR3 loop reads CASSEALQYEQYF. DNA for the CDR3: TGTGCCAGCAGTGAAGCGCTTCAGTACGAGCAGTACTTC.

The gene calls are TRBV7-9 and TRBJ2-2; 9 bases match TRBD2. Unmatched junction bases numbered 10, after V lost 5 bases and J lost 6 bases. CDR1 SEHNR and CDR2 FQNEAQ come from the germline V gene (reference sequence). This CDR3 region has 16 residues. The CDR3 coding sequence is TGTGCCAGCAGCCAATGGCTGACTAGCGGCGCCGGGGAGCTGTTTTTT. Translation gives CASSQWLTSGAGELFF.

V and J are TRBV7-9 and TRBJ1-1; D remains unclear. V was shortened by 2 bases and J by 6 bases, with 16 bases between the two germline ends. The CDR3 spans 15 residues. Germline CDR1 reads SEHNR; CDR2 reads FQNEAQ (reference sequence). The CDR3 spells CASSLLPRNKPEAFF. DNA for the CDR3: TGTGCCAGCAGCTTACTCCCCCGTAACAAGCCTGAAGCTTTCTTT. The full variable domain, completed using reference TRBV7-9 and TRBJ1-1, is DTGVSQNPRHKITKRGQNVTFRCDPISEHNRLYWYRQTLGQGPEFLTYFQNEAQLEKSRLLSDRFSAERPKGSFSTLEIQRTEQGDSAMYLCASSLLPRNKPEAFFGQGTRLTVV.